What follows are 12 T cell receptor beta chains derived from one specimen sequenced in a study of T cell repertoires in cytomegalovirus infection. From the reads, TCRdb called clonotypes with MiXCR, one entry per CDR3 protein. The sample contains roughly 250,000 distinct CDR3 sequences, 22% of which appear only once. Sequencing was done on a sample of CD8+ T cells from PBMCs. The receptor source for this set is a human donor in good health (CMV status not recorded). Some clones in this sample may be carry-over from other donors' samples.

In its sample, this clonotype was seen many times. V and J are TRBV5-6 and TRBJ2-1; weak D call: TRBD2 (6 bases). V lost 1 base to trimming and J lost 9 bases, with 8 bases between them. The germline gives CDR1 SGHDT, CDR2 YYEEEE. This CDR3 comprises 12 residues. The CDR3 sequence: CASSLWRGEQFF. In DNA form, the CDR3 reads TGTGCCAGCAGCTTGTGGCGGGGTGAGCAGTTCTTC.

V gene TRBV12-3 or TRBV12-4 combines with J gene TRBJ1-4; D unclear. V dropped 4 bases and J dropped 4 bases, with 10 bases sitting between them. CDR3 size: 14 residues. The CDR3 DNA reads as TGTGCCAGCAGTTCGTACAGCGTTAATGAAAAACTGTTTTTT. Translated, it gives CASSSYSVNEKLFF.

With respect to this clonotype: One base away lies a much larger clone, so this may be a sequencing read error. This chain links TRBV24-1 with TRBJ1-2; tentatively, D is TRBD1 (6 bases). The germline CDR1 and CDR2 sequences are KGHDR and SFDVKD. This CDR3 region has 15 residues. The CDR3 protein is CATSDSSGAFYVYTF. CDR3 sequence (DNA): TGTGCCACCAGTGATTCTTCAGGGGCCTTCTATGTCTACACCTTC.

The V call is TRBV3-1, the J call TRBJ1-4, with 7 bases lining up with TRBD1. The CDR3 is 16 amino acids. Per germline, CDR1 LGHDT and CDR2 YNNKEL (reference sequence). Trimming cost V 0 bases and J 6 bases; bases outside gene matches: 7. The CDR3 nucleotides are TGTGCCAGCAGCCAAGATCTGGACAGGCTGGATGAAAAACTGTTTTTT. Protein product: CASSQDLDRLDEKLFF. The variable domain in full, completed from reference TRBV3-1 and TRBJ1-4, reads DTAVSQTPKYLVTQMGNDKSIKCEQNLGHDTMYWYKQDSKKFLKIMFSYNNKELIINETVPNRFSPKSPDKAHLNLHINSLELGDSAVYFCASSQDLDRLDEKLFFGSGTQLSVL.

This clonotype was seen ten or more times. The chain joins TRBV6-2 or TRBV6-3 to TRBJ2-1; D call uncertain. Trimming removed 4 bases at V and 3 bases at J, with 10 bases between. Germline V CDR1 and CDR2: MNHEY, SVGEGT. The length of the CDR3 is 14 residues. In DNA, the CDR3 is TGTGCCAGCAGTTTGGCTAAAAGCTACAATGAGCAGTTCTTC. It is translated as CASSLAKSYNEQFF.

There are a few counts of this clonotype. The chain uses TRBV12-3 or TRBV12-4 and TRBJ1-5; D is uncertain. The CDR3 is made up of 14 amino acids. V lost 5 bases and J 9 bases, leaving 17 bases between the germline ends. This CDR3 is CASSDTGPSGPQHF. In DNA form, the CDR3 reads TGTGCCAGCAGTGATACCGGGCCCTCAGGGCCCCAGCATTTT.

The chain joins TRBV28 to TRBJ2-7; no reliable D call. The CDR3 has 14 residues. Germline CDR1 reads MDHEN; CDR2 reads SYDVKM. V lost 4 bases, J lost 5 bases, and 15 bases lay in between. The CDR3 coding sequence is TGTGCCAGCAGTTCAAGGTTTGGGTCCAACGAGCAGTACTTC. It yields the protein CASSSRFGSNEQYF.

This clonotype was observed once. The conserved phenylalanine or tryptophan normally closing the CDR3 is absent here, so this likely arose from a read error. This chain joins TRBV5-1 and TRBJ2-7; D tentatively fits TRBD1 or TRBD2 (5 bases each). The CDR3 totals 16 residues. The V end was cut by 3 bases, the J end by 1 base, with 17 bases between. Germline V gives CDR1 SGHRS, CDR2 YFSETQ. CDR3 protein: CASSWDPEDNSYEQYL. CDR3 sequence (DNA): TGCGCCAGCAGCTGGGATCCGGAGGACAATTCCTACGAGCAGTACCTC.

This clonotype was recorded a few times. The V gene is TRBV28, the J gene TRBJ2-7; 9 bases align to TRBD1. V lost 10 bases and J lost 2; bases outside the gene matches: 15. The CDR3 runs to 16 residues. Germline lookup yields CDR1 MDHEN and CDR2 SYDVKM. The CDR3 loop reads CATIDSPGQGAYEQYF. CDR3 nucleotides: TGTGCCACCATTGACTCACCGGGACAGGGTGCCTACGAGCAGTACTTC.

This clonotype was detected only a few times. The chain links TRBV2 to TRBJ2-3, with no clear D. The length of the CDR3 is 14 residues. V gave up 0 bases and J gave up 6 bases, with 10 bases separating them. In germline, CDR1 is SNHLY, CDR2 FYNNEI. CDR3 residues: CASSEALLGDTQYF. The CDR3 DNA sequence: TGTGCCAGCAGTGAAGCGCTTCTGGGCGATACGCAGTATTTT.

In this sample, this clonotype turned up many times. The chain has TRBV6-6 and TRBJ2-1; 12 nucleotides align to TRBD2. V lost 4 bases and J lost 0; bases outside the gene matches: 7. Germline values: CDR1 MNHNY, CDR2 SVGAGI (reference sequence). The CDR3 totals 18 residues. The CDR3 loop is CASSSYLAGGSSYNEQFF. The CDR3 DNA reads as TGTGCCAGCAGTTCCTATCTAGCGGGGGGGAGCTCCTACAATGAGCAGTTCTTC.

This clonotype has more than one count but fewer than ten. This chain joins TRBV25-1 and TRBJ1-5; possibly TRBD1 for D (5 bases). The ends were cut back, 3 bases at V and 5 bases at J, with 11 bases in the middle. Germline CDR1 reads MGHDK; CDR2 reads SYGVNS. The CDR3 spans 14 residues. The CDR3 loop reads CASSDRQPDQPQHF. The CDR3 DNA sequence: TGTGCCAGCAGTGACAGACAGCCCGATCAGCCCCAGCATTTT.